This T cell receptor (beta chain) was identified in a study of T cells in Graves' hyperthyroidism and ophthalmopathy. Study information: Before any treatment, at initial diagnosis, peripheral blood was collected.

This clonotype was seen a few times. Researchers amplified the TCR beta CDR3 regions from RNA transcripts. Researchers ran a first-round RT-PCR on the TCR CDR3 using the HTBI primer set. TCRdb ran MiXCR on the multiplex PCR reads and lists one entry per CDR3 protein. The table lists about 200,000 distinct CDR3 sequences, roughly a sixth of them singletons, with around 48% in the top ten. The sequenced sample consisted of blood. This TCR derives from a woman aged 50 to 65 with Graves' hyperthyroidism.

CDR3 sequence (DNA): TGTGCCAGCAGCTTAAGTCAGCGGGAGGGCCACGAGACCCAGTACTTC. It encodes CASSLSQREGHETQYF. The chain employs TRBV5-4 and TRBJ2-5, with TRBD2 identical over 10 bases. J was trimmed by 5 bases and V by 2 bases; bases with no gene match: 9. The CDR3 extends over 16 amino acids. The germline V gene has CDR1 SGHNT and CDR2 YYREEE (reference sequence).